These 5 T cell receptor beta chains were all obtained from the same sample, sequenced in a study of blood T cell repertoires in COVID-19. Sequenced by immunoSEQ multiplex PCR; TCRdb stores in-frame clones only, minus some. This table has 100,000 to 150,000 clones, approximately 81% appearing once. The sample consisted of peripheral blood. The source is a man in his 60s with acute or convalescent COVID-19.

The chain has TRBV2 and TRBJ2-3; 8 bases align to TRBD2. V shed 1 base, J shed 1 base, and the junction held 10 bases outside the gene matches. CDR1 and CDR2 from the germline V gene are SNHLY and FYNNEI. The CDR3 has 18 residues. As DNA, the CDR3 is TGTGCCAGCAGTGAAGGGGTAGCGTATAGCGGGGGCACAGATACGCAGTATTTT. It is translated as CASSEGVAYSGGTDTQYF. The variable domain in full, completed from reference TRBV2 and TRBJ2-3, reads EPEVTQTPSHQVTQMGQEVILRCVPISNHLYFYWYRQILGQKVEFLVSFYNNEISEKSEIFDDQFSVERPDGSNFTLKIRSTKLEDSAMYFCASSEGVAYSGGTDTQYFGPGTRLTVL.

V and J are TRBV3-1 (or the pseudogene TRBV3-2) and TRBJ2-7; the match to TRBD1 covers 9 bases. V lost 3 bases and J lost 2; bases outside the gene matches: 11. The CDR3 has 17 amino acids. Germline V gene sequence: CDR1 LGHDT, CDR2 YNNKEL (reference sequence). The CDR3 here is CASSQGTGNPRPYEQYF. The DNA for the CDR3 is TGTGCCAGCAGCCAGGGGACAGGGAATCCCCGGCCCTACGAGCAGTACTTC.

This clone was found once. The V call is TRBV7-6, the J call TRBJ2-7; a possible D gene is TRBD2 (5 bases). Germline V lookup: CDR1 SGHVS, CDR2 FNYEAQ. The ends were cut back, 4 bases at V and 7 bases at J, with 20 bases in the middle. This CDR3 comprises 15 residues. The CDR3: CASSSGLPIAGEQYF. The CDR3 region has the DNA TGTGCCAGCAGCTCAGGACTCCCCATCGCCGGGGAGCAGTACTTC.

This clone was seen a few times. The chain joins TRBV19 to TRBJ1-5, with D hard to call. The CDR3 sequence is 13 residues long. Germline V gives CDR1 LNHDA, CDR2 SQIVND (reference sequence). V was pared by 10 bases and J by 0 bases, with 10 bases between. For the CDR3, the DNA is TGTGCCACCAATACGGGTAGCAATCAGCCCCAGCATTTT. Its protein is CATNTGSNQPQHF.

The genes are TRBV11-2 and TRBJ2-1; 9 positions agree with TRBD2. The CDR3 spans 15 residues. V trimming: 5 bases; J trimming: 7 bases; junction bases outside the gene matches: 9. Per germline, CDR1 SGHAT and CDR2 FQNNGV. For the CDR3, the DNA is TGTGCCAGCAGCGTCCGACTAGCGGTGGGGAATGAGCAGTTCTTC. It yields the protein CASSVRLAVGNEQFF.